Below are 11 T cell receptor beta chains sequenced from a single sample in a study of cytomegalovirus exposure and HLA in healthy donors. With 60 Vbeta and 13 Jbeta primers, the PCR was carried out. Libraries were prepared by immunoSEQ multiplex PCR; TCRdb keeps only in-frame clonotypes and omits some of them. The repertoire includes 150,000 to 200,000 clones, approximately 85% of them detected once, and 7.5% to 10% sits in the top ten. Sequencing input: PBMCs. The receptors derive from a man aged 18 to 35 in good health and CMV-seropositive.

The V call is TRBV18, the J call TRBJ1-1; 9 bases line up with TRBD1. The CDR3 is 16 residues long. Trimming removed 3 bases from V and 0 bases from J; junction bases left unmatched: 5. The germline V gene has CDR1 KGHSH and CDR2 LQKENI. The chain's CDR3 is CASSPRDRVMNTEAFF. The CDR3 nucleotides are TGTGCCAGCTCACCTCGGGACAGGGTTATGAACACTGAAGCTTTCTTT.

This chain joins TRBV5-1 and TRBJ2-3; no clear D. The CDR3 has 13 amino acids. Per the germline V gene, CDR1 is SGHRS and CDR2 is YFSETQ. V dropped 0 bases and J dropped 4 bases, with 6 bases sitting between them. The CDR3: CASSLEPSDTQYF. The CDR3 coding sequence is TGCGCCAGCAGCTTGGAGCCATCAGATACGCAGTATTTT.

The genes are TRBV6-5 and TRBJ1-2, with a tentative D call TRBD1 (5 bases). The CDR3 runs 14 residues. The germline V gene encodes CDR1 MNHEY and CDR2 SVGAGI. V lost 8 bases and J 1 base, leaving 14 bases between the germline ends. The CDR3 DNA sequence: TGTGCCAGCCGTGGCGACAGCCATAACTATGGCTACACCTTC. Its protein is CASRGDSHNYGYTF.

The V gene is TRBV11-3, the J gene TRBJ2-5; 9 positions agree with TRBD2. CDR3 length equals 16 residues. In germline, CDR1 is SGHNT, CDR2 YENEEA. V lost 5 bases to trimming and J lost 0 bases; unmatched junction nucleotides: 7. The CDR3 DNA reads as TGTGCCAGCAGCCCACAGCGGGGGGCATACCAAGAGACCCAGTACTTC. Translated, it gives CASSPQRGAYQETQYF.

This clone was observed a single time. The chain uses TRBV6-1 and TRBJ1-1, with D perhaps TRBD1 (6 bases). V was cut by 3 bases and J by 0 bases, with 8 bases left in between. Germline loops: CDR1 MNHNS, CDR2 SASEGT. The CDR3 runs 14 residues. The CDR3 sequence: CASSETGVNTEAFF. Written as DNA, the CDR3 is TGTGCCAGCAGTGAGACAGGCGTGAACACTGAAGCTTTCTTT.

The CDR3 loop reads CASSQTGQSTDTQYF. Here the CDR3 DNA reads TGTGCCAGCAGCCAAACGGGACAGAGCACAGATACGCAGTATTTT. This chain links TRBV7-6 with TRBJ2-3; 7 bases match TRBD1. After removal of 5 bases from V and 0 bases from J, the junction contained 5 bases not matched to a gene. This CDR3 comprises 15 residues. Looked up from germline, CDR1 is SGHVS and CDR2 is FNYEAQ.

The chain employs TRBV7-8 and TRBJ2-7; D possibly corresponds to TRBD1 (6 bases). Trimming left V 2 bases short and J 2 bases short, with 10 bases between. Germline CDR1 is SGHVS and CDR2 is FQNEAQ. CDR3 length: 14 amino acids. CDR3 nucleotides: TGTGCCAGCAGCTTATCAGGACAGACCTACGAGCAGTACTTC. Translation gives CASSLSGQTYEQYF.

The chain couples TRBV30 to TRBJ2-7, with TRBD1 as a possible D gene (5 bases). Trimming stripped 2 bases from V and 4 bases from J, with 15 bases between. The germline V gene has CDR1 GTSNPN and CDR2 SVGIG (reference sequence). The CDR3 loop spans 14 amino acids. The CDR3 sequence: CAWSFHNQGYEQYF. In nucleotides, the CDR3 is TGTGCCTGGAGTTTCCACAACCAGGGATACGAGCAGTACTTC.

The chain employs TRBV27 and TRBJ1-1; D might be TRBD1 (5 bases). This CDR3 is built from 14 residues. Germline CDR1 is MNHEY and CDR2 is SMNVEV (reference sequence). V was cut by 0 bases and J by 3 bases, with 8 bases left in between. The CDR3 nucleotides read TGTGCCAGCAGTTTATCAGGGGCTGACACTGAAGCTTTCTTT. Translation: CASSLSGADTEAFF.

The chain employs TRBV30 and TRBJ2-7; 11 bases agree with TRBD1. The CDR3 covers 15 residues. In germline, CDR1 is GTSNPN, CDR2 SVGIG (reference sequence). Unmatched junction bases numbered 7, after V lost 1 base and J lost 5 bases. CDR3 amino acids: CAWSAGTGGFDEQYF. The CDR3 DNA reads as TGTGCCTGGAGTGCCGGGACAGGGGGATTCGACGAGCAGTACTTC. Full variable domain (missing parts from reference TRBV30 and TRBJ2-7): SQTIHQWPATLVQPVGSPLSLECTVEGTSNPNLYWYRQAAGRGLQLLFYSVGIGQISSEVPQNLSASRPQDRQFILSSKKLLLSDSGFYLCAWSAGTGGFDEQYFGPGTRLTVT.

The chain joins TRBV7-2 to TRBJ1-4, with 8 bases matching TRBD1. The CDR3 is 14 amino acids. From germline, CDR1 is SGHTA and CDR2 FQGNSA. V trimming: 3 bases; J trimming: 7 bases; junction bases outside the gene matches: 4. CDR3 protein: CASSLDRASEKLFF. CDR3 DNA: TGTGCCAGCAGCTTGGACAGGGCCTCTGAAAAACTGTTTTTT.